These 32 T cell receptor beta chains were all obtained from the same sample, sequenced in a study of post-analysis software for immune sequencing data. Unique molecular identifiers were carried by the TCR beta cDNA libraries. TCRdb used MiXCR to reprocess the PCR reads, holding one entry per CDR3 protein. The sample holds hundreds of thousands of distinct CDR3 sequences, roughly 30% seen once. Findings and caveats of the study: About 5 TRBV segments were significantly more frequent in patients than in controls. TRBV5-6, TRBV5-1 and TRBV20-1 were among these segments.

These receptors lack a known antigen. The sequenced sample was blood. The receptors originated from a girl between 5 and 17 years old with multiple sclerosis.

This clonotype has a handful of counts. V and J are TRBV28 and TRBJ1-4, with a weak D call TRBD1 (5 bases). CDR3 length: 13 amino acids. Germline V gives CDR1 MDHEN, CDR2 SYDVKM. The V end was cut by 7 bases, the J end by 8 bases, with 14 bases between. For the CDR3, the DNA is TGTGCCAGCATTGGGGGGGTGGGGGAAAAACTGTTTTTT. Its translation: CASIGGVGEKLFF.

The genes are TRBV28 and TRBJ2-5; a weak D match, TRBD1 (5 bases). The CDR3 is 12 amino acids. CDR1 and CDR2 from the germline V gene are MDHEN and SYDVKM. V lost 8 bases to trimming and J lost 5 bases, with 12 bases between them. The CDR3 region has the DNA TGTGCCAGCTTAGGGGATCCCGAGACCCAGTACTTC. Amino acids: CASLGDPETQYF.

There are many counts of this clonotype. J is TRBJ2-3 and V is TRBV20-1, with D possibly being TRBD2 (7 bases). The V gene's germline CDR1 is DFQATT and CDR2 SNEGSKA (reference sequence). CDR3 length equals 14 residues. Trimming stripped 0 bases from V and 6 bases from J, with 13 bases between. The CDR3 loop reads CSARDGGGADTQYF. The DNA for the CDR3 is TGCAGTGCTAGAGATGGAGGGGGGGCGGATACGCAGTATTTT.

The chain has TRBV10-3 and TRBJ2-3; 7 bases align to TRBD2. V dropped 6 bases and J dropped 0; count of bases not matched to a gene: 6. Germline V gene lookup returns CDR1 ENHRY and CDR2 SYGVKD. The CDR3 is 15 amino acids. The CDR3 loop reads CAISYEAGSTDTQYF. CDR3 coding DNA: TGTGCCATCAGCTACGAAGCGGGAAGCACAGATACGCAGTATTTT.

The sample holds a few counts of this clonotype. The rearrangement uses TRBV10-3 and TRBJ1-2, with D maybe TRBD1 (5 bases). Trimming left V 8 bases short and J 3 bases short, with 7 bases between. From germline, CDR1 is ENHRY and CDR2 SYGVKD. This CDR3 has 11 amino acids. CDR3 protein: CAIRGDYGYTF. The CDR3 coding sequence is TGTGCCATCCGGGGGGACTATGGCTACACCTTC.

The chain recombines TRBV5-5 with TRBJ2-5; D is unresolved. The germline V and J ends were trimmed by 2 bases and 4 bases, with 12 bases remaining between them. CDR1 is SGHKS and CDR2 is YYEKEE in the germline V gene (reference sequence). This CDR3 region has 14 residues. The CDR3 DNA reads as TGTGCCAGCAGCTTCATACAAGTTGGAGAGACCCAGTACTTC. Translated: CASSFIQVGETQYF.

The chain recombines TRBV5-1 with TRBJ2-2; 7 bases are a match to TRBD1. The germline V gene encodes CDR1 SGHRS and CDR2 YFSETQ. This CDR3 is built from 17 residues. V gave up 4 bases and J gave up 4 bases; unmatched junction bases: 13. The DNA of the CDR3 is TGCGCCAGCAGCCCCCGGACAGGCGAGGTTGGCACCGGGGAGCTGTTTTTT. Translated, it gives CASSPRTGEVGTGELFF.

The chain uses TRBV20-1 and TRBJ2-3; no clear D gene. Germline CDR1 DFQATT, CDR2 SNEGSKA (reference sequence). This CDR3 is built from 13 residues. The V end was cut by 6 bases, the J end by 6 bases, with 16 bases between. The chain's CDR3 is CSASLIHPDTQYF. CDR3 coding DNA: TGCAGTGCATCACTTATACATCCGGATACGCAGTATTTT.

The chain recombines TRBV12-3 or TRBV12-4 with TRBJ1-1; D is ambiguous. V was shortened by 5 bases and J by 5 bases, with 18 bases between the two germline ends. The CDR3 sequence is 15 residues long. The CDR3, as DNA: TGTGCCAGCAGTCCCCGACCACGCGGGGAAACTGAAGCTTTCTTT. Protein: CASSPRPRGETEAFF.

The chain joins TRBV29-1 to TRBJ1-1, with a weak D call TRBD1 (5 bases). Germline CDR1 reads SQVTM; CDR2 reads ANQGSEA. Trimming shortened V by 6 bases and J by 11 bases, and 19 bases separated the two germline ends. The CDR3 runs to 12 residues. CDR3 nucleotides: TGCAGCGTCTCATGGGGGACTAATACGGCTTTCTTT. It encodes CSVSWGTNTAFF. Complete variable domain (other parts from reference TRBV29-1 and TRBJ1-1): SAVISQKPSRDICQRGTSLTIQCQVDSQVTMMFWYRQQPGQSLTLIATANQGSEATYESGFVIDKFPISRPNLTFSTLTVSNMSPEDSSIYLCSVSWGTNTAFFGQGTRLTVV.

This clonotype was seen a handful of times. CDR3 sequence reads: CASSQEINPLSGAYEQYF. The CDR3 bases are TGCGCCAGCAGCCAAGAGATAAATCCCCTCTCGGGGGCCTACGAGCAGTACTTC. This chain uses TRBV4-3 with TRBJ2-7; D perhaps matches TRBD2 (6 bases). V dropped 0 bases and J dropped 2 bases, with 20 bases sitting between them. This CDR3 is 18 amino acids long. CDR1 LGHNA and CDR2 YSLEER come from the germline V gene.

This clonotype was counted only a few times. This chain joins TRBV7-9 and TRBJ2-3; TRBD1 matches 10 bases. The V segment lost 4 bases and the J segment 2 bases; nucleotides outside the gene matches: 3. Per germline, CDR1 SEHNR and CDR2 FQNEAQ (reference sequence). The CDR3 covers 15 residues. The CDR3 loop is CASSWDRGSTDTQYF. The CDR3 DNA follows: TGTGCCAGCAGCTGGGACAGGGGTTCCACAGATACGCAGTATTTT.

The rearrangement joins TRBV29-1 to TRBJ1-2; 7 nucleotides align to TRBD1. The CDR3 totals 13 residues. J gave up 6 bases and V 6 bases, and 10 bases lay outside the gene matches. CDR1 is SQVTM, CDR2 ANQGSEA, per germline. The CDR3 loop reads CSVGRGLGDGYTF. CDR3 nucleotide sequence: TGCAGCGTCGGGAGGGGGCTAGGGGATGGCTACACCTTC.

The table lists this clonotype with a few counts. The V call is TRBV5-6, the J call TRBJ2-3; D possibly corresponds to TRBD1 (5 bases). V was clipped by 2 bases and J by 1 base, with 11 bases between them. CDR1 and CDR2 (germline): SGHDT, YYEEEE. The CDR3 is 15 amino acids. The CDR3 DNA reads TGTGCCAGCAGCTTACCAGGGCATCGCACAGATACGCAGTATTTT. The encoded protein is CASSLPGHRTDTQYF.

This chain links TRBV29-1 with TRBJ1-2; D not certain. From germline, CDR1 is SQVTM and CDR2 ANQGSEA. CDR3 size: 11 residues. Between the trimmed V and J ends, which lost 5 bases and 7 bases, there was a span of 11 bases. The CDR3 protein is CSVLGEGGYTF. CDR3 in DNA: TGCAGCGTTCTGGGTGAGGGTGGCTACACCTTC.

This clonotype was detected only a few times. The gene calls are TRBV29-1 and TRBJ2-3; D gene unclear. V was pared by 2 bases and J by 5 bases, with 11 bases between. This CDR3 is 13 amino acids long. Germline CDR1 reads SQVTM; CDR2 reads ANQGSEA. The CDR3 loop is CSVESETRDTQYF. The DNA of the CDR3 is TGCAGCGTTGAATCAGAGACGAGAGATACGCAGTATTTT.

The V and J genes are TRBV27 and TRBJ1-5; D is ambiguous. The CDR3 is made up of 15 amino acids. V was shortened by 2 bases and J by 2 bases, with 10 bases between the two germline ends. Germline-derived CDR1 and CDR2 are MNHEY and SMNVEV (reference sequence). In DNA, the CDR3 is TGTGCCAGCAGTTTAGGGCCGGTAGGCAATCAGCCCCAGCATTTT. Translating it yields CASSLGPVGNQPQHF.

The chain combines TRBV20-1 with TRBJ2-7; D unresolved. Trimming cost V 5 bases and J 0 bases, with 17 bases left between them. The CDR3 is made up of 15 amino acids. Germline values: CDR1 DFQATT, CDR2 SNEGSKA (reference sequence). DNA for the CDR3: TGCAGTGCTGGCTACTGGACCAAAAGCTCCTACGAGCAGTACTTC. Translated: CSAGYWTKSSYEQYF.

The CDR3 region is CSVGRTISNYGYTF. The CDR3 DNA follows: TGCAGCGTTGGACGCACCATTTCGAACTATGGCTACACCTTC. The chain recombines TRBV29-1 with TRBJ1-2, with D unclear. Germline-derived CDR1 and CDR2 are SQVTM and ANQGSEA. Trimming took off 4 bases at V and 2 bases at J, with 14 bases between the two ends. This CDR3 is built from 14 residues.

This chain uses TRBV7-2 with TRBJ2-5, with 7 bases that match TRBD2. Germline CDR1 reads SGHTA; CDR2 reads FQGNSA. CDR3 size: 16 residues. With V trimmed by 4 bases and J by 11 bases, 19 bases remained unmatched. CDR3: CASSSQAGSPNNEQYF. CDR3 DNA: TGTGCCAGCAGCTCCCAAGCGGGATCCCCAAACAATGAGCAGTACTTC.

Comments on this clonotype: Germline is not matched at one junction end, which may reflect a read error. In DNA form, the CDR3 reads TGCAGCACTTCCCACGTAGACGGGGAGCGGTTTTTT. Its protein is CSTSHVDGERFF. This chain uses TRBV29-1 with TRBJ2-2, with D tentatively TRBD2 (5 bases). The CDR3 loop spans 12 amino acids. Looked up from germline, CDR1 is SQVTM and CDR2 is ANQGSEA.

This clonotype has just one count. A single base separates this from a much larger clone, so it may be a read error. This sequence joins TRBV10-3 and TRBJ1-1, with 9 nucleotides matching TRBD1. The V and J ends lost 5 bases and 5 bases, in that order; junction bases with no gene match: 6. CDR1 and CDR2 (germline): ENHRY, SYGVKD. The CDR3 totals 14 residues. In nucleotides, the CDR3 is TGTGCCATCAGTTTACAGGGGGCGAGGACTGAAGCTTTCTTT. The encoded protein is CAISLQGARTEAFF.

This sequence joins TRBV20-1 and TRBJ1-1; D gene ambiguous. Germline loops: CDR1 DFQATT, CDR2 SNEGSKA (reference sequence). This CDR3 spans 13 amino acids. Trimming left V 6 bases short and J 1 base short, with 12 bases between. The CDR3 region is CSAQTSENTEAFF. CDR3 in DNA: TGCAGTGCACAAACGTCAGAGAACACTGAAGCTTTCTTT.

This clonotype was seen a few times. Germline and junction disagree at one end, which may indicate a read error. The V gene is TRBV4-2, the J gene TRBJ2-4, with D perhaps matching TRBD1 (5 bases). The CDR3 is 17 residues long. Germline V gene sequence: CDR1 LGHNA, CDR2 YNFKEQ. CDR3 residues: CASSQEGVGIAENIQYF. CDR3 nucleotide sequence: TGTGCCAGCAGCCAAGAAGGGGTTGGGATAGCCGAAAACATTCAGTACTTC.

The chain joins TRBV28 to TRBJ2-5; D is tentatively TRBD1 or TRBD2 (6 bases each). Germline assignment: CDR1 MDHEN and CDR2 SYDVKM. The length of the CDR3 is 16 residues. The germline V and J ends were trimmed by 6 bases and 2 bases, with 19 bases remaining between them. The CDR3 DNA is TGTGCCAGCAGCGGCAGGGGTCCCGGAGGGCAAGAGACCCAGTACTTC. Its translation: CASSGRGPGGQETQYF.

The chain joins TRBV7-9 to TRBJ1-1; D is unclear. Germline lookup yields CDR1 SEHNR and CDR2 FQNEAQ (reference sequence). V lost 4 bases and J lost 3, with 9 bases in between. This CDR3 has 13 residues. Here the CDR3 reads CASSSTRDTEAFF. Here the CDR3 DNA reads TGTGCCAGCAGCTCTACACGGGACACTGAAGCTTTCTTT.

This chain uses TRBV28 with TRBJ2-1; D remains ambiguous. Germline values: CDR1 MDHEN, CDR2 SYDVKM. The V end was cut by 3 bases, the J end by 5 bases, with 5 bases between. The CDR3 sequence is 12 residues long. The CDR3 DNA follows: TGTGCCAGCAGTTTGGACGACAATGAGCAGTTCTTC. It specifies CASSLDDNEQFF.

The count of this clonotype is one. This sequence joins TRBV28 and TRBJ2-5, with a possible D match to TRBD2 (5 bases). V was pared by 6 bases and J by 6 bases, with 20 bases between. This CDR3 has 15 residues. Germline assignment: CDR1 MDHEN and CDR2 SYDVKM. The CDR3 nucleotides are TGTGCCAGCAGCCCCCCGACGGGGTGGGCGAAGACCCAGTACTTC. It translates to CASSPPTGWAKTQYF.

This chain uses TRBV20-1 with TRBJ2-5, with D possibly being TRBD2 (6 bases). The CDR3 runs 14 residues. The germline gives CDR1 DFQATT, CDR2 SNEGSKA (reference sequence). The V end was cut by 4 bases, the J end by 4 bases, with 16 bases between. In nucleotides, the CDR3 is TGCAGTGCTACGGTCCCGGGGGTGGCAGAGACCCAGTACTTC. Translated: CSATVPGVAETQYF.

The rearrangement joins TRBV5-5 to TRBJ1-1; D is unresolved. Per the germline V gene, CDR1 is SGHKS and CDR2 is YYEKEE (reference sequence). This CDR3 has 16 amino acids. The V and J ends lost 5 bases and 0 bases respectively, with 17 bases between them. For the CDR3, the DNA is TGTGCCAGCAGAAGGGAGACGGAGGTGGTGAACACTGAAGCTTTCTTT. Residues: CASRRETEVVNTEAFF.

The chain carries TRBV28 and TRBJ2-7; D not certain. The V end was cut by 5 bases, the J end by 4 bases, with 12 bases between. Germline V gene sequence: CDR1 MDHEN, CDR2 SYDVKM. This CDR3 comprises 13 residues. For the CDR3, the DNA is TGTGCCAGCAGTCTCCCCCTTCTTTACGAGCAGTACTTC. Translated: CASSLPLLYEQYF.

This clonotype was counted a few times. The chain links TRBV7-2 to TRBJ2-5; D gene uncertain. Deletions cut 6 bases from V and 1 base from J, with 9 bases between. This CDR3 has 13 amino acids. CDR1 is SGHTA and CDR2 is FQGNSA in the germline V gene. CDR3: CASRERGQETQYF. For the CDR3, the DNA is TGTGCCAGCAGGGAAAGAGGCCAAGAGACCCAGTACTTC.